The 15 T cell receptor beta chains below were found in one sample sequenced in a study of blood T cell repertoires in COVID-19. Repertoires were generated with immunoSEQ multiplex PCR, while TCRdb's copy carries only in-frame clones and drops some. Of some 250,000 clones listed, over 70% are singletons. The sequenced material came from peripheral blood. These receptors all stem from a man at least 80 years old with acute or convalescent COVID-19.

V gene TRBV5-1 combines with J gene TRBJ2-7, with D tentatively TRBD1 (5 bases). This CDR3 has 16 residues. Germline V gene lookup returns CDR1 SGHRS and CDR2 YFSETQ. V lost 4 bases and J 2 bases, leaving 19 bases between the germline ends. CDR3 in DNA: TGCGCCAGCAGCCCCCAGCCAGGGAAAAACGCCTACGAGCAGTACTTC. Its protein is CASSPQPGKNAYEQYF.

V gene TRBV4-1 combines with J gene TRBJ2-7, with 8 bases that match TRBD1. The length of the CDR3 is 16 residues. The trim removed 0 bases at V and 0 bases at J, leaving 4 bases unmatched. CDR1 is MGHRA, CDR2 YSYEKL, per germline. The CDR3 region is CASSQDRDRTSYEQYF. CDR3 coding DNA: TGCGCCAGCAGCCAAGACCGGGACAGGACCTCCTACGAGCAGTACTTC.

The chain couples TRBV6-6 to TRBJ2-1; no clear D. The CDR3 is 13 residues long. Germline-derived CDR1 and CDR2 are MNHNY and SVGAGI (reference sequence). V lost 1 base, J lost 9 bases, and 10 bases lay in between. The CDR3 nucleotides read TGTGCCAGCAGTTACTTGTCCGGTGGTGAGCAGTTCTTC. It encodes CASSYLSGGEQFF.

Here the CDR3 reads CASSPTVRTMNTDTQYF. The CDR3 nucleotides read TGTGCCAGCTCACCGACTGTACGGACAATGAACACAGATACGCAGTATTTT. The genes are TRBV18 and TRBJ2-3; maybe TRBD1 (5 bases). Trimming took off 3 bases at V and 2 bases at J, with 18 bases between the two ends. CDR1 and CDR2 (germline): KGHSH, LQKENI. The CDR3 runs 17 residues.

The chain uses TRBV30 and TRBJ2-7; 11 nucleotides match TRBD1. This CDR3 is 15 amino acids long. CDR1 is GTSNPN, CDR2 SVGIG, per germline (reference sequence). V was pared by 3 bases and J by 3 bases, with 7 bases of the junction left unmatched. CDR3 DNA: TGTGCCTGGAGCCGGACAGGGGGCCTCAACTACGAGCAGTACTTC. This codes for CAWSRTGGLNYEQYF.

This chain joins TRBV7-2 and TRBJ1-1; 7 bases fit TRBD1. Germline values: CDR1 SGHTA, CDR2 FQGNSA. V dropped 3 bases and J dropped 0; count of bases not matched to a gene: 4. CDR3 size: 15 residues. CDR3 DNA: TGTGCCAGCAGCTTTAGACAGGGACTGAACACTGAAGCTTTCTTT. Its protein product is CASSFRQGLNTEAFF.

The V gene is TRBV7-3, the J gene TRBJ2-6; the match to TRBD1 covers 7 bases. The CDR3 runs 21 residues. The V segment lost 3 bases and the J segment 0 bases; nucleotides outside the gene matches: 17. Germline CDR1 SGHTA, CDR2 FQGTGA. The CDR3, as DNA: TGTGCCAGCAGCTTGTCAACTAGACAGGGCGACGTGCCCTCTGGGGCCAACGTCCTGACTTTC. This sequence encodes CASSLSTRQGDVPSGANVLTF.

The rearrangement uses TRBV9 and TRBJ2-1; 9 bases fit TRBD2. V was clipped by 4 bases and J by 7 bases; unmatched bases: 6. The germline CDR1 and CDR2 sequences are SGDLS and YYNGEE. The CDR3 extends over 14 amino acids. CDR3 region: CASSLASGTNEQFF. The CDR3 coding sequence is TGTGCCAGCAGCTTGGCTAGCGGGACAAATGAGCAGTTCTTC.

Written as DNA, the CDR3 is TGTGCCAGCAGTGAATGGGCGGGAGGGAACACCGGGGAGCTGTTTTTT. Its translation is CASSEWAGGNTGELFF. The chain carries TRBV6-1 and TRBJ2-2; 8 bases match TRBD2. The CDR3 is made up of 16 amino acids. The trim removed 2 bases at V and 1 base at J, leaving 3 bases unmatched. Per germline, CDR1 MNHNS and CDR2 SASEGT.

The J gene is TRBJ1-2, the V gene TRBV6-5; D not resolved. V lost 7 bases to trimming and J lost 8 bases, with 14 bases between them. This CDR3 comprises 12 residues. Germline CDR1 and CDR2: MNHEY and SVGAGI. DNA of the CDR3: TGTGCCAGCATTACGGGAGGAGGGGGCTACACCTTC. It encodes CASITGGGGYTF.

This clone came up many times. The chain links TRBV27 to TRBJ2-3; 10 bases are a match to TRBD2. The CDR3 is 15 residues long. Germline-derived CDR1 and CDR2 are MNHEY and SMNVEV (reference sequence). V lost 4 bases and J lost 1; bases outside the gene matches: 2. The CDR3 region is CASSWLAGGTDTQYF. The CDR3 DNA sequence: TGTGCCAGCAGTTGGCTAGCGGGAGGCACAGATACGCAGTATTTT.

The J gene is TRBJ2-5, the V gene TRBV6-6, with 8 nucleotides matching TRBD2. This CDR3 comprises 16 residues. V shed 6 bases and J 5 bases; nucleotides not matched to a gene: 14. CDR1 and CDR2 from the germline V gene are MNHNY and SVGAGI (reference sequence). CDR3 amino acids: CASSPSGRRGRETQYF. CDR3 nucleotides: TGTGCCAGCAGCCCAAGCGGGAGAAGGGGTAGGGAGACCCAGTACTTC.

The rearrangement joins TRBV19 to TRBJ2-4; 9 bases agree with TRBD1. This CDR3 has 16 residues. Per germline, CDR1 LNHDA and CDR2 SQIVND (reference sequence). With 5 bases clipped from V and 3 bases from J, the junction kept 8 bases outside the gene matches. CDR3 DNA sequence: TGTGCCAGTAGTGGAGGGACAGGGTTTTACAAAAACATTCAGTACTTC. Encoded protein: CASSGGTGFYKNIQYF.

As concerns this clone: Other DNA sequences from this sample encode an identical CDR3 as well. The chain couples TRBV6-5 to TRBJ2-7; weak D call: TRBD1 (6 bases). The CDR3 loop spans 14 amino acids. Trimming pared 2 bases from V and 2 bases from J, leaving 10 bases between. CDR1 is MNHEY, CDR2 SVGAGI, per germline. The CDR3: CASSYSRGPYEQYF. The CDR3 region has the DNA TGTGCCAGCAGTTACAGCAGGGGCCCCTACGAGCAGTACTTC.

The chain joins TRBV9 to TRBJ1-6; tentatively, D is TRBD1 (5 bases). The CDR3 has 14 amino acids. Between the trimmed V and J ends, which lost 3 bases and 6 bases, there was a span of 10 bases. Germline CDR1 reads SGDLS; CDR2 reads YYNGEE. The CDR3 nucleotides read TGTGCCAGCAGCGCGACAGATAGTAATTCACCCCTCCACTTT. This encodes CASSATDSNSPLHF. The complete variable domain, with remaining parts taken from reference TRBV9 and TRBJ1-6, reads DSGVTQTPKHLITATGQRVTLRCSPRSGDLSVYWYQQSLDQGLQFLIQYYNGEERAKGNILERFSAQQFPDLHSELNLSSLELGDSALYFCASSATDSNSPLHFGNGTRLTVT.